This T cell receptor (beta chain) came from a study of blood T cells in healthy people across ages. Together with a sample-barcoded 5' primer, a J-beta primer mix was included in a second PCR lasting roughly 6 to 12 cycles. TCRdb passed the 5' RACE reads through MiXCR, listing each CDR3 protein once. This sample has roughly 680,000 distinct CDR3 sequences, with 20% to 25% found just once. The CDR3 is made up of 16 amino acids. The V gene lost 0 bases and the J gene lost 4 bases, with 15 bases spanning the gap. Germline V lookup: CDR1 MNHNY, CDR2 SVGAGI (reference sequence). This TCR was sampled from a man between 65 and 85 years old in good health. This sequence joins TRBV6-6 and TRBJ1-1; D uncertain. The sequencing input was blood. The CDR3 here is CASSYSYRRVSTEAFF. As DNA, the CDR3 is TGTGCCAGCAGTTACTCCTACCGGAGGGTTAGCACTGAAGCTTTCTTT.